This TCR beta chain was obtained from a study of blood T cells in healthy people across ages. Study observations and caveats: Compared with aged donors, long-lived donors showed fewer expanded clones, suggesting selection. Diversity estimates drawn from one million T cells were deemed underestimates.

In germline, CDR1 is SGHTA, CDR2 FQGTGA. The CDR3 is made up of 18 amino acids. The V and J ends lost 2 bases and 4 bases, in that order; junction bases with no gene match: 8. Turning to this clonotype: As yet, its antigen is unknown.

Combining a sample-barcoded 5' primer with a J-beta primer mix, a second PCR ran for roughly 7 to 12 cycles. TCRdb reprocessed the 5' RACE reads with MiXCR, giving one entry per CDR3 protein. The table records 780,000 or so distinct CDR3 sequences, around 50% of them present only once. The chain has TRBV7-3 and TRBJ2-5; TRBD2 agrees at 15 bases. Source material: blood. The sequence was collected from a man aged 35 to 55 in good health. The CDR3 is CASSLGNGTSGRLETQYF. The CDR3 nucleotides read TGTGCCAGCAGCTTAGGGAATGGGACTAGCGGGAGGTTAGAGACCCAGTACTTC.